One and the same sample provided the 32 T cell receptor beta chains below, sequenced in a study of T-cell memory formation after mild COVID-19. TCRdb fed the 5' RACE reads into MiXCR, producing one record per CDR3 protein. The repertoire has about 430,000 distinct CDR3 sequences, approximately 24% of them found once; the top ten carry 7.5% to 10%. The sample comprised PBMCs or a T cell subset sorted from them (not recorded which). Every receptor here comes from an adult woman who had mild COVID-19 (a few samples of this study predate the infection). Cell type and time point are not known.

This rearrangement joins TRBV4-1 to TRBJ1-1; weak D call: TRBD1 (5 bases). Germline values: CDR1 MGHRA, CDR2 YSYEKL. There are 15 residues in the CDR3. Trimming took 0 bases from V and 5 from J, leaving 13 bases between them. Here the CDR3 reads CASSQDGGGRTEAFF. CDR3 bases: TGCGCCAGCAGCCAAGATGGGGGGGGGAGGACTGAAGCTTTCTTT.

The rearrangement uses TRBV6-5 and TRBJ1-5; TRBD1 aligns across 7 bases. Losses at the gene ends were 5 bases for V and 4 bases for J; bases not matched to a gene: 5. The CDR3 extends over 14 amino acids. Germline assignment: CDR1 MNHEY and CDR2 SVGAGI. CDR3 region: CASSRQGGNQPQHF. The CDR3 region has the DNA TGTGCCAGCAGTAGACAGGGAGGGAATCAGCCCCAGCATTTT.

A few counts support this clonotype. This rearrangement joins TRBV12-3 or TRBV12-4 to TRBJ2-5; 9 bases agree with TRBD1. CDR3 length: 16 amino acids. The V and J ends lost 3 bases and 0 bases, in that order; junction bases with no gene match: 5. CDR3 nucleotides: TGTGCCAGCAGTTTCGGGACAGGGTTTTACCAAGAGACCCAGTACTTC. Its translation: CASSFGTGFYQETQYF.

This clonotype has a handful of counts. The V gene is TRBV6-5, the J gene TRBJ2-7; 14 bases agree with TRBD2. The junction had 3 bases not matched to a gene; V was cut back by 5 bases and J by 6 bases. The CDR3 extends over 14 amino acids. Germline CDR1 is MNHEY and CDR2 is SVGAGI. CDR3: CASSRTSGGLEQYF. CDR3 DNA: TGTGCCAGCAGTAGGACTAGCGGGGGGCTCGAGCAGTACTTC.

The chain has TRBV20-1 and TRBJ2-3, with D perhaps TRBD1 (6 bases). This CDR3 region has 14 residues. V was pared by 4 bases and J by 5 bases, with 16 bases between. CDR1 is DFQATT and CDR2 is SNEGSKA in the germline V gene (reference sequence). This CDR3 reads CSATVKQGKDTQYF. Written as DNA, the CDR3 is TGCAGTGCTACCGTAAAGCAGGGGAAAGATACGCAGTATTTT.

The V and J genes are TRBV4-1 and TRBJ2-1; no clear D. CDR1 MGHRA and CDR2 YSYEKL come from the germline V gene. The CDR3 consists of 15 residues. The ends were cut back, 0 bases at V and 9 bases at J, with 15 bases in the middle. CDR3 nucleotides: TGCGCCAGCAGCCAAGATCGCTGGCCTGCTTCTGAGCAGTTCTTC. As protein: CASSQDRWPASEQFF.

This sequence joins TRBV4-1 and TRBJ2-3, with 11 bases fitting TRBD2. This CDR3 has 18 residues. CDR1 and CDR2 from the germline V gene are MGHRA and YSYEKL. J gave up 0 bases and V 3 bases, and 8 bases lay outside the gene matches. DNA for the CDR3: TGCGCCAGCAGCCAGGGTACTAGCGGGGGTGCTAGCACAGATACGCAGTATTTT. Translating gives CASSQGTSGGASTDTQYF.

This clonotype was seen at least ten times. The CDR3, as DNA: TGTGCCAGCAGCCCAGAGGCGGTTCACGAGCAGTACTTC. Translation: CASSPEAVHEQYF. The chain joins TRBV7-6 to TRBJ2-7; no reliable D call. The V gene lost 5 bases and the J gene lost 5 bases, with 13 bases spanning the gap. The germline CDR1 and CDR2 sequences are SGHVS and FNYEAQ. The CDR3 extends over 13 amino acids.

The chain combines TRBV19 with TRBJ2-2, with D possibly matching TRBD2 (6 bases). V gave up 3 bases and J gave up 2 bases, with 13 bases separating them. This CDR3 spans 16 amino acids. Germline V gene sequence: CDR1 LNHDA, CDR2 SQIVND (reference sequence). CDR3 residues: CASSIGAGLNTGELFF. In DNA, the CDR3 is TGTGCCAGTAGTATCGGGGCGGGACTTAACACCGGGGAGCTGTTTTTT.

The chain couples TRBV2 to TRBJ2-7; D is possibly TRBD1 (5 bases). V lost 10 bases and J 0 bases, leaving 10 bases between the germline ends. Germline V gene data show CDR1 as SNHLY and CDR2 as FYNNEI. The CDR3 contains 12 residues. The CDR3 DNA follows: TGTGCCACCTCAGGGCCCTCCTACGAGCAGTACTTC. Residues: CATSGPSYEQYF.

This sequence joins TRBV6-5 and TRBJ1-1, with unresolved D. Looked up from germline, CDR1 is MNHEY and CDR2 is SVGAGI. There are 16 residues in the CDR3. V was clipped by 6 bases and J by 3 bases, with 20 bases between them. DNA for the CDR3: TGTGCCAGCAGGACGACACAAAGCTATTTGTACACTGAAGCTTTCTTT. Translating it yields CASRTTQSYLYTEAFF.

This chain uses TRBV7-9 with TRBJ2-3; D not certain. The V and J ends lost 1 base and 7 bases respectively, with 6 bases between them. The CDR3 length is 12 residues. In germline, CDR1 is SEHNR, CDR2 FQNEAQ (reference sequence). CDR3 DNA: TGTGCCAGCAGCTTAGTAGGGAATACGCAGTATTTT. Protein product: CASSLVGNTQYF.

The chain has TRBV5-4 and TRBJ1-2; D remains unclear. The germline V and J ends were trimmed by 2 bases and 4 bases, with 9 bases remaining between them. CDR1 and CDR2 from the germline V gene are SGHNT and YYREEE (reference sequence). The CDR3 length is 13 residues. CDR3: CASSFSQLYGYTF. In DNA form, the CDR3 reads TGTGCCAGCAGCTTCAGCCAGCTCTATGGCTACACCTTC.

This clonotype was found a few times. The chain combines TRBV24-1 with TRBJ2-1; the D gene is possibly TRBD2 (5 bases). CDR1 is KGHDR and CDR2 is SFDVKD in the germline V gene. The CDR3 runs to 15 residues. V was shortened by 9 bases and J by 0 bases, with 14 bases between the two germline ends. As DNA, the CDR3 is TGTGCCACCCAACGAGGACTGGGCTCCTACAATGAGCAGTTCTTC. Translating gives CATQRGLGSYNEQFF.

This sequence joins TRBV7-9 and TRBJ1-5; D is perhaps TRBD1 (6 bases). With 5 bases removed from V and 6 bases from J, the gap between germline ends came to 17 bases. Germline V gene sequence: CDR1 SEHNR, CDR2 FQNEAQ (reference sequence). The CDR3 extends over 15 amino acids. CDR3 coding DNA: TGTGCCAGCAGCCCAGGGGCCGGATCAGGTCAGCCCCAGCATTTT. Translating gives CASSPGAGSGQPQHF.

The rearrangement joins TRBV7-2 to TRBJ1-3; the D is unclear. The CDR3 is made up of 15 amino acids. Germline assignment: CDR1 SGHTA and CDR2 FQGNSA. Trimming left V 5 bases short and J 0 bases short, with 11 bases between. DNA of the CDR3: TGTGCCAGCAGCGATTTGACCTACTCTGGAAACACCATATATTTT. It encodes CASSDLTYSGNTIYF.

This clonotype turned up a few times. The chain couples TRBV20-1 to TRBJ1-5; 8 bases align to TRBD1. V shed 7 bases, J shed 2 bases, and the junction held 1 base outside the gene matches. Germline V gives CDR1 DFQATT, CDR2 SNEGSKA (reference sequence). The CDR3 totals 12 residues. This CDR3 reads CSGGQGNQPQHF. Written as DNA, the CDR3 is TGCAGTGGGGGACAGGGCAATCAGCCCCAGCATTTT.

In its sample, this clonotype was seen a few times. The chain combines TRBV6-2 or TRBV6-3 with TRBJ2-3, with D perhaps TRBD2 (5 bases). CDR1 is MNHEY, CDR2 SVGEGT, per germline. The CDR3 is 15 residues long. Trimming removed 10 bases at V and 4 bases at J, with 21 bases between. The CDR3 spells CATLMGSLSPDTQYF. In nucleotides, the CDR3 is TGTGCCACCCTTATGGGGAGCCTCTCTCCAGATACGCAGTATTTT.

This clonotype was found many times. This chain joins TRBV7-2 and TRBJ1-1; D is unclear. The germline V and J ends were trimmed by 7 bases and 0 bases, with 12 bases remaining between them. In germline, CDR1 is SGHTA, CDR2 FQGNSA. This CDR3 spans 14 amino acids. The CDR3 is CASTMGSLNTEAFF. CDR3 coding DNA: TGTGCCAGCACTATGGGCAGCTTGAACACTGAAGCTTTCTTT.

The table lists this clonotype with a few counts. This chain connects TRBV20-1 to TRBJ2-3; 8 bases line up with TRBD2. Germline V lookup: CDR1 DFQATT, CDR2 SNEGSKA (reference sequence). The ends lost 6 bases at V and 0 bases at J; junction bases unmatched: 5. The CDR3 spans 14 residues. The CDR3 reads CSAGAGGSTDTQYF. DNA of the CDR3: TGCAGTGCGGGCGCGGGAGGCAGCACAGATACGCAGTATTTT.

This clonotype was seen a few times. The CDR3 bases are TGTGCCAGCAGGACTAGCGGGGACTACGAGCAGTACTTC. This sequence encodes CASRTSGDYEQYF. The chain has TRBV12-3 or TRBV12-4 and TRBJ2-7, with TRBD2 matching over 11 bases. V lost 6 bases and J lost 3; bases outside the gene matches: 1. The CDR3 totals 13 residues.

This clonotype was seen a single time. This rearrangement joins TRBV5-1 to TRBJ2-1; 10 bases match TRBD2. V shed 0 bases, J shed 5 bases, and the junction held 2 bases outside the gene matches. Germline loops: CDR1 SGHRS, CDR2 YFSETQ. The length of the CDR3 is 15 residues. The CDR3 nucleotides read TGCGCCAGCAGCTTGGCTAGCGGGGGAAACAATGAGCAGTTCTTC. This encodes CASSLASGGNNEQFF.

The chain recombines TRBV6-2 or TRBV6-3 with TRBJ1-5; possibly TRBD1 for D (5 bases). The CDR3 is 15 residues long. V was cut by 7 bases and J by 0 bases, with 13 bases left in between. The germline CDR1 and CDR2 sequences are MNHEY and SVGEGT. The CDR3 DNA sequence: TGTGCCAGCACCCCGGGGGTCATTAGCAATCAGCCCCAGCATTTT. It encodes CASTPGVISNQPQHF.

V and J are TRBV6-2 or TRBV6-3 and TRBJ2-3; TRBD2 agrees at 10 bases. The CDR3 length is 20 residues. The germline CDR1 and CDR2 sequences are MNHEY and SVGEGT. V dropped 6 bases and J dropped 3; count of bases not matched to a gene: 21. CDR3 nucleotides: TGTGCCAGCAGGCCCGTAGCCTCTAGCGGGAGAGGCTGGGTAACAGATACGCAGTATTTT. Amino acids: CASRPVASSGRGWVTDTQYF.

The gene calls are TRBV4-1 and TRBJ2-7, with D uncertain. CDR1 is MGHRA and CDR2 is YSYEKL in the germline V gene. The V end lost 5 bases, the J end lost 2 bases, and 13 bases lay between the germline ends. The CDR3 has 14 residues. The CDR3 reads CASSNVNVPYEQYF. The CDR3, as DNA: TGCGCCAGCAGCAACGTGAACGTTCCCTACGAGCAGTACTTC.

The chain links TRBV29-1 to TRBJ1-2; D possibly corresponds to TRBD1 (5 bases). Trimming took off 3 bases at V and 12 bases at J, with 8 bases between the two ends. The CDR3 consists of 9 residues. Germline CDR1 is SQVTM and CDR2 is ANQGSEA. CDR3 residues: CSVDQGDTF. The CDR3 DNA reads TGCAGCGTTGACCAGGGCGACACCTTC.

This clonotype appeared a few times. The chain couples TRBV5-1 to TRBJ1-3; D uncertain. The V end lost 3 bases, the J end lost 0 bases, and 10 bases lay between the germline ends. CDR3 length: 15 amino acids. CDR1 and CDR2 (germline): SGHRS, YFSETQ. For the CDR3, the DNA is TGCGCCAGCAGCTCTACGGGAGCCTCTGGAAACACCATATATTTT. It is translated as CASSSTGASGNTIYF.

In this sample, this clonotype turned up a few times. The chain joins TRBV4-2 to TRBJ1-1; 8 nucleotides align to TRBD1. This CDR3 is 14 amino acids long. The V gene end was trimmed by 1 base and the J gene end by 11 bases; junction bases not matched to a gene: 9. Germline V gene data show CDR1 as LGHNA and CDR2 as YNFKEQ. CDR3 protein: CASSQAQGDLDAFF. The CDR3 region has the DNA TGTGCCAGCAGCCAAGCACAGGGGGACCTCGACGCTTTCTTT.

This clonotype was found many times. The chain joins TRBV4-1 to TRBJ2-3, with TRBD2 identical over 12 bases. Germline CDR1 reads MGHRA; CDR2 reads YSYEKL. This CDR3 is 16 amino acids long. V dropped 6 bases and J dropped 6; count of bases not matched to a gene: 10. The CDR3 protein is CASRAVLAGGRDTQYF. In DNA form, the CDR3 reads TGCGCCAGCAGAGCCGTACTAGCGGGGGGACGGGATACGCAGTATTTT.

The V and J genes are TRBV20-1 and TRBJ1-1; D unresolved. CDR3 length: 13 residues. CDR1 and CDR2 (germline): DFQATT, SNEGSKA (reference sequence). V shed 5 bases and J shed 3 bases, with 13 bases lying between them. CDR3 coding DNA: TGCAGTGCTCTTCCGGTAGCGCACACTGAAGCTTTCTTT. Residues: CSALPVAHTEAFF.

CDR3 in DNA: TGTGCCAGCAGCTTCGGGCAGTCTAGGGGCAATGAGCAGTTCTTC. It encodes CASSFGQSRGNEQFF. The chain combines TRBV7-8 with TRBJ2-1, with a possible D match to TRBD1 (5 bases). The CDR3 contains 15 residues. The V and J ends lost 3 bases and 6 bases respectively, with 15 bases between them. Germline CDR1 and CDR2: SGHVS and FQNEAQ.

This clonotype was seen only a few times. The chain links TRBV4-3 to TRBJ1-5; D is ambiguous. There are 18 residues in the CDR3. Looked up from germline, CDR1 is LGHNA and CDR2 is YSLEER. Trimming took off 5 bases at V and 0 bases at J, with 20 bases between the two ends. The CDR3 DNA follows: TGCGCCAGCAGCTACACGCACGTTAGGGAGATTAGCAATCAGCCCCAGCATTTT. This translates into CASSYTHVREISNQPQHF.